The 26 T cell receptor beta chains below all came from one sample that was sequenced in a study of shared clonotypes between healthy human individuals. Terminally differentiated effector memory CD45RA+ cells were excluded by CCR7 positive selection of CD45RO-negative cells. The assay was immunoSEQ multiplex PCR, and TCRdb's table has in-frame clones only and misses some. This table has around 600,000 clones, 85% to 95% appearing once. The material sequenced was naive CD8+ T cells sorted from blood. The receptor set was obtained from a young woman in good health.

A few counts support this clone. This chain uses TRBV6-6 with TRBJ2-3; perhaps TRBD1 as D (6 bases). The CDR3 is 14 amino acids. Between the trimmed V and J ends, which lost 4 bases and 0 bases, there was a span of 8 bases. Looked up from germline, CDR1 is MNHNY and CDR2 is SVGAGI (reference sequence). The CDR3 DNA reads TGTGCCAGCAGTTTACAGGGAAGCACAGATACGCAGTATTTT. Translating it yields CASSLQGSTDTQYF.

This clone was observed a single time. The chain recombines TRBV7-9 with TRBJ2-6; D ambiguous. The CDR3 spans 17 residues. CDR1 and CDR2 from the germline V gene are SEHNR and FQNEAQ (reference sequence). V shed 5 bases and J shed 1 base, with 15 bases lying between them. The CDR3 region is CASSSPGPYSGANVLTF. In nucleotides, the CDR3 is TGTGCCAGCAGCAGCCCGGGCCCATATTCTGGGGCCAACGTCCTGACTTTC.

This CDR3 is CASLPTGTSGMETQYF. DNA for the CDR3: TGTGCCAGCCTTCCAACCGGGACTAGCGGGATGGAGACCCAGTACTTC. This chain joins TRBV27 and TRBJ2-5; 13 nucleotides align to TRBD2. Germline V gene sequence: CDR1 MNHEY, CDR2 SMNVEV (reference sequence). CDR3 length equals 16 residues. Losses at the gene ends were 8 bases for V and 5 bases for J; bases not matched to a gene: 11.

The chain carries TRBV13 and TRBJ1-2; the match to TRBD1 covers 10 bases. V shed 3 bases and J 4 bases; nucleotides not matched to a gene: 5. This CDR3 is 15 amino acids long. In germline, CDR1 is PRHDT, CDR2 FYEKMQ (reference sequence). The CDR3 protein is CASSFGTGVVYGYTF. The CDR3 bases are TGTGCCAGCAGCTTCGGGACAGGGGTTGTCTATGGCTACACCTTC.

The CDR3 region is CASSTSREPLYTQYF. In nucleotides, the CDR3 is TGTGCCAGTAGTACCTCACGGGAGCCCCTATATACGCAGTATTTT. The chain is built from TRBV19 and TRBJ2-3; possibly TRBD2 for D (6 bases). CDR3 size: 15 residues. Germline assignment: CDR1 LNHDA and CDR2 SQIVND (reference sequence). Trimming cost V 4 bases and J 7 bases, with 18 bases left between them.

This chain joins TRBV13 and TRBJ2-5; D remains ambiguous. Germline V CDR1 and CDR2: PRHDT, FYEKMQ (reference sequence). The CDR3 is 14 amino acids. Trimming took off 4 bases at V and 0 bases at J, with 9 bases between the two ends. The CDR3 DNA follows: TGTGCCAGCAGCTCGGACGGCGACCAAGAGACCCAGTACTTC. Residues: CASSSDGDQETQYF.

This chain uses TRBV21-1 with TRBJ2-7; the table's D gene call, TRBD1, was not cross checked with the DNA. TRBV21-1 is a recognized pseudogene. The CDR3 sequence is 15 residues long. CDR3 sequence: CASSKADRKAYEQYF. The DNA of the CDR3 is TGTGCCAGCAGCAAAGCTGACAGAAAAGCCTACGAGCAGTACTTC.

This chain uses TRBV27 with TRBJ2-3; D gene unclear. V was clipped by 4 bases and J by 0 bases, with 11 bases between them. The germline CDR1 and CDR2 sequences are MNHEY and SMNVEV (reference sequence). The CDR3 loop spans 15 amino acids. CDR3 sequence reads: CASSSPLSSTDTQYF. The CDR3 DNA follows: TGTGCCAGCAGTTCCCCTTTATCTAGCACAGATACGCAGTATTTT.

This clone was detected only once. The rearrangement links TRBV11-2 to TRBJ1-2; the match to TRBD1 covers 9 bases. The J segment lost 1 base and the V segment lost 5 bases, leaving 14 bases of the junction unmatched. CDR3 size: 18 residues. Per the germline V gene, CDR1 is SGHAT and CDR2 is FQNNGV. The CDR3 loop reads CASSTTGTGLTSNYGYTF. As DNA, the CDR3 is TGTGCCAGCAGCACAACCGGGACAGGGCTTACGAGTAACTATGGCTACACCTTC.

The chain couples TRBV28 to TRBJ2-7, with 14 bases lining up with TRBD2. Germline CDR1 and CDR2: MDHEN and SYDVKM. There are 18 residues in the CDR3. V gave up 3 bases and J gave up 4 bases; unmatched junction bases: 11. CDR3 amino acids: CASSFNPGLAGAWYEQYF. The CDR3 DNA follows: TGTGCCAGCAGTTTCAACCCGGGACTAGCGGGAGCGTGGTACGAGCAGTACTTC. Based on the CDR3 plus reference TRBV28 and TRBJ2-7, the full variable domain is DVKVTQSSRYLVKRTGEKVFLECVQDMDHENMFWYRQDPGLGLRLIYFSYDVKMKEKGDIPEGYSVSREKKERFSLILESASTNQTSMYLCASSFNPGLAGAWYEQYFGPGTRLTVT.

V usage is TRBV2 and J usage is TRBJ2-1; 8 bases align to TRBD1. The CDR3 spans 16 residues. V dropped 2 bases and J dropped 3; count of bases not matched to a gene: 6. CDR1 is SNHLY, CDR2 FYNNEI, per germline. CDR3 bases: TGTGCCAGCAGTGAAATCGGACAGGGATTCTACAATGAGCAGTTCTTC. Protein sequence: CASSEIGQGFYNEQFF.

This clone appeared a single time. V is TRBV15 and J is TRBJ2-7; tentatively, D is TRBD2 (6 bases). Deletions cut 8 bases from V and 1 base from J, with 12 bases between. The germline V gene has CDR1 LNHNV and CDR2 YYDKDF (reference sequence). This CDR3 is 13 amino acids long. Written as DNA, the CDR3 is TGTGCCACCGGAGGGGAGCGTTCCTACGAGCAGTACTTC. Amino acid sequence: CATGGERSYEQYF.

This chain uses TRBV28 with TRBJ1-5, with 7 bases identical to TRBD1. The ends lost 1 base at V and 4 bases at J; junction bases unmatched: 7. CDR1 MDHEN and CDR2 SYDVKM come from the germline V gene. The CDR3 is 16 amino acids. CDR3 DNA sequence: TGTGCCAGCAGTTTATACTCGGGACAGCCAAATCAGCCCCAGCATTTT. Translated: CASSLYSGQPNQPQHF.

The chain links TRBV5-1 to TRBJ2-6; perhaps TRBD1 as D (6 bases). Between the trimmed V and J ends, which lost 2 bases and 2 bases, there was a span of 20 bases. The CDR3 runs to 19 residues. Germline-derived CDR1 and CDR2 are SGHRS and YFSETQ. The DNA of the CDR3 is TGCGCCAGCAGCTTCTCCGGGACATTTATTCGGCCTGGGGCCAACGTCCTGACTTTC. The encoded protein is CASSFSGTFIRPGANVLTF.

The V call is TRBV4-2, the J call TRBJ2-3; 7 bases map to TRBD2. Germline lookup yields CDR1 LGHNA and CDR2 YNFKEQ. This CDR3 spans 19 amino acids. The ends lost 0 bases at V and 6 bases at J; junction bases unmatched: 18. CDR3 DNA: TGTGCCAGCAGCCAAGATTATCAACCGCGGCGGGAGTACGTGGATACGCAGTATTTT. Translation: CASSQDYQPRREYVDTQYF.

The chain has TRBV27 and TRBJ1-3; 9 nucleotides line up with TRBD1. CDR1 and CDR2 (germline): MNHEY, SMNVEV (reference sequence). The CDR3 runs to 14 residues. Trimming removed 7 bases from V and 3 bases from J; junction bases left unmatched: 4. The CDR3 nucleotides are TGTGCCAGCACGAACAGGGGGCTTGGAAACACCATATATTTT. Residues: CASTNRGLGNTIYF.

The genes are TRBV27 and TRBJ2-7, with D unresolved. This CDR3 is built from 14 residues. Trimming took 3 bases from V and 6 from J, leaving 15 bases between them. Germline loops: CDR1 MNHEY, CDR2 SMNVEV (reference sequence). The CDR3 bases are TGTGCCAGCAGTTTTAGCCACCGGGTCGGCGAGCAGTACTTC. Encoded protein: CASSFSHRVGEQYF.

The chain joins TRBV7-9 to TRBJ1-1; possibly TRBD1 for D (6 bases). V was pared by 7 bases and J by 0 bases, with 12 bases between. The CDR3 has 14 amino acids. Looked up from germline, CDR1 is SEHNR and CDR2 is FQNEAQ (reference sequence). For the CDR3, the DNA is TGTGCCAGCAACGACAGGTTAATGAACACTGAAGCTTTCTTT. It is translated as CASNDRLMNTEAFF.

The CDR3: CASRGGRTGELFF. The CDR3 DNA follows: TGTGCCTCCCGCGGAGGGAGAACCGGGGAGCTGTTTTTT. The chain links TRBV19 to TRBJ2-2, with TRBD2 as a possible D gene (6 bases). This CDR3 has 13 amino acids. Germline V gene sequence: CDR1 LNHDA, CDR2 SQIVND (reference sequence). Trimming left V 11 bases short and J 5 bases short, with 15 bases between.

V and J are TRBV29-1 and TRBJ2-1; 9 bases are a match to TRBD2. Looked up from germline, CDR1 is SQVTM and CDR2 is ANQGSEA. This CDR3 is 14 amino acids long. The V segment lost 3 bases and the J segment 9 bases; nucleotides outside the gene matches: 9. CDR3: CSVDEAGGPPEQFF. The DNA for the CDR3 is TGCAGCGTTGATGAGGCGGGAGGGCCCCCTGAGCAGTTCTTC.

The rearrangement links TRBV5-4 to TRBJ2-5, with 7 bases matching TRBD1. The junction had 5 bases not matched to a gene; V was cut back by 0 bases and J by 3 bases. Looked up from germline, CDR1 is SGHNT and CDR2 is YYREEE (reference sequence). This CDR3 contains 15 residues. This CDR3 reads CASSLAGQGEETQYF. In DNA form, the CDR3 reads TGTGCCAGCAGCTTGGCGGGGCAGGGGGAAGAGACCCAGTACTTC.

The genes are TRBV11-2 and TRBJ2-7; D may be TRBD2 (6 bases). This CDR3 has 18 amino acids. With 5 bases removed from V and 2 bases from J, the gap between germline ends came to 25 bases. The germline V gene encodes CDR1 SGHAT and CDR2 FQNNGV. CDR3 nucleotide sequence: TGTGCCAGCAGCCAGAGTACGAAGTGGGGTAGCGGAGCCTACGAGCAGTACTTC. Its translation: CASSQSTKWGSGAYEQYF.

The chain couples TRBV5-1 to TRBJ1-4, with TRBD1 as a possible D gene (6 bases). The germline V gene has CDR1 SGHRS and CDR2 YFSETQ. The CDR3 runs 14 residues. V was clipped by 2 bases and J by 6 bases, with 11 bases between them. The CDR3 sequence is CASSFYPGDEKLFF. Written as DNA, the CDR3 is TGCGCCAGCAGCTTTTATCCAGGGGATGAAAAACTGTTTTTT.

V usage is TRBV5-4 and J usage is TRBJ2-1; D remains ambiguous. V was shortened by 0 bases and J by 6 bases, with 10 bases between the two germline ends. Germline V gives CDR1 SGHNT, CDR2 YYREEE (reference sequence). The CDR3 totals 14 residues. The CDR3 protein is CASSLGLVRNEQFF. In DNA form, the CDR3 reads TGTGCCAGCAGCTTGGGGCTAGTGCGCAATGAGCAGTTCTTC. Looking up the rest from reference TRBV5-4 and TRBJ2-1 gives the full variable domain: ETGVTQSPTHLIKTRGQQVTLRCSSQSGHNTVSWYQQALGQGPQFIFQYYREEENGRGNFPPRFSGLQFPNYSSELNVNALELDDSALYLCASSLGLVRNEQFFGPGTRLTVL.

The gene calls are TRBV9 and TRBJ2-7; D is unresolved. The CDR3 covers 12 residues. Germline-derived CDR1 and CDR2 are SGDLS and YYNGEE. V was pared by 5 bases and J by 3 bases, with 9 bases between. The CDR3 DNA sequence: TGTGCCAGCAGTCGCAACGACTACGAGCAGTACTTC. This gives the protein CASSRNDYEQYF.

In this sample, this clone turned up once. CDR3 protein: CASNQGGASGKQETQYF. The CDR3 DNA follows: TGTGCCAGCAACCAAGGGGGGGCTAGCGGAAAACAAGAGACCCAGTACTTC. This chain links TRBV21-1 with TRBJ2-5; TRBD2 was called by the table and not checked on the DNA. TRBV21-1 is a documented pseudogene. This CDR3 has 17 residues.